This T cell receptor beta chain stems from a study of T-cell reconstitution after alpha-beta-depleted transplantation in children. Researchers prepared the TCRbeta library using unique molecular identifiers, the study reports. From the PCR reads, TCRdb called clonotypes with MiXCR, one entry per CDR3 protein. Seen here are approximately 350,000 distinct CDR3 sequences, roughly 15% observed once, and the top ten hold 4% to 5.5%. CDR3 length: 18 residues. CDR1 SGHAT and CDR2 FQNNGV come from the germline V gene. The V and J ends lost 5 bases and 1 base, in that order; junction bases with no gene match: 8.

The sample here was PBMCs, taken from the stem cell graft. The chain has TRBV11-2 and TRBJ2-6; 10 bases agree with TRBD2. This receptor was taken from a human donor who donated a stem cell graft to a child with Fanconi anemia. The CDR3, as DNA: TGTGCCAGCAGCCCAGAAGGACTAGCGGCTTCTGGGGCCAACGTCCTGACTTTC. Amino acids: CASSPEGLAASGANVLTF.